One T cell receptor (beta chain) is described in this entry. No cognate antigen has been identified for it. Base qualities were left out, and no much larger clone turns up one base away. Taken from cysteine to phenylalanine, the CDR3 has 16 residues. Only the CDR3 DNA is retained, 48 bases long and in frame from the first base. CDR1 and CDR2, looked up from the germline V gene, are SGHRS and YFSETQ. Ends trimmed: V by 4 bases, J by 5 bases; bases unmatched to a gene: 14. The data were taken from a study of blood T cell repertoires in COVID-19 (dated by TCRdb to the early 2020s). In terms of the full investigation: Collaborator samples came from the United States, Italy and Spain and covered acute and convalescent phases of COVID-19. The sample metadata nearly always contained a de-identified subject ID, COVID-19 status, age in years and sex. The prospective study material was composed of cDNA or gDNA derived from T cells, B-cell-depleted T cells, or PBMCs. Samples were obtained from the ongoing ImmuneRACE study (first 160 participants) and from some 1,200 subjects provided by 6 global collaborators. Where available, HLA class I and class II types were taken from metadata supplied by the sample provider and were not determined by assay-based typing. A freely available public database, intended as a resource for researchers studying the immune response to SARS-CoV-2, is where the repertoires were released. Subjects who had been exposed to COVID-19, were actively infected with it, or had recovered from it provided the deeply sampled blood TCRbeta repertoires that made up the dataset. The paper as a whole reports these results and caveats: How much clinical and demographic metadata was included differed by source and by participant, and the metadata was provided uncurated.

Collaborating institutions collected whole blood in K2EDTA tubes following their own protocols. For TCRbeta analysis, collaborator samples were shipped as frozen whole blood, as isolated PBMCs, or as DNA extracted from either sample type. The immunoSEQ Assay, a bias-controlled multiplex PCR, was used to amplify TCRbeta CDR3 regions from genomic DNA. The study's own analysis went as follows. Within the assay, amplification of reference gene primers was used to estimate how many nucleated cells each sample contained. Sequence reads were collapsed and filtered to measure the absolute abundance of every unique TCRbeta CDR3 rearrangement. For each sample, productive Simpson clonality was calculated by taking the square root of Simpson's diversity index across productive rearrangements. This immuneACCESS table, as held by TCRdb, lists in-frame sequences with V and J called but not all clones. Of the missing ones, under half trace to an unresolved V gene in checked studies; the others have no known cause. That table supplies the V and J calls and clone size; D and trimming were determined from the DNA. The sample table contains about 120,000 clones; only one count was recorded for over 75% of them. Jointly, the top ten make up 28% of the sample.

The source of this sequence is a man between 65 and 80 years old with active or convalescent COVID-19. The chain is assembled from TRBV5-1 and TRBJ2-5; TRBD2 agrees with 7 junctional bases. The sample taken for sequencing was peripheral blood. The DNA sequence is TGCGCCAGCAGCCTCCTGGGAGGGACTGGTGGGGAGACCCAGTACTTC. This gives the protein CASSLLGGTGGETQYF.